The 27 T cell receptor beta chains presented below share a single source sample, sequenced in a study of T-cell reconstitution after alpha-beta-depleted transplantation in children. The TCRbeta library incorporated unique molecular identifiers. One entry per CDR3 protein, called by TCRdb with MiXCR from the PCR reads. The sample holds 200,000 to 250,000 distinct CDR3 sequences, 20% to 30% seen once. The input for sequencing was PBMCs, mostly from graft donor cells, taken 360 days after TCRalphabeta/CD19-depleted stem cell transplant. Receptors were obtained from a female patient under 10 years old who had a stem cell transplant for congenital amegakaryocytic thrombocytopenia, so the T cells may come from the graft donor.

This clonotype was observed once. J is TRBJ2-7 and V is TRBV5-1; D not resolved. This CDR3 is built from 13 residues. The germline gives CDR1 SGHRS, CDR2 YFSETQ. V dropped 0 bases and J dropped 7 bases, with 11 bases sitting between them. CDR3 amino acids: CASSLAASVEQYF. The CDR3 DNA reads TGCGCCAGCAGCTTGGCAGCGTCGGTAGAGCAGTACTTC.

This rearrangement joins TRBV20-1 to TRBJ2-7; 12 nucleotides agree with TRBD1. The CDR3 extends over 15 amino acids. Germline V gene lookup returns CDR1 DFQATT and CDR2 SNEGSKA (reference sequence). V was clipped by 5 bases and J by 2 bases; unmatched bases: 7. CDR3 DNA sequence: TGCAGTGCTGGGACAGGGGGCGCAACAACCTACGAGCAGTACTTC. Translated: CSAGTGGATTYEQYF.

This clonotype came up a few times. V gene TRBV20-1 combines with J gene TRBJ1-6, with a weak D call TRBD1 (5 bases). From germline, CDR1 is DFQATT and CDR2 SNEGSKA (reference sequence). This CDR3 spans 14 amino acids. V lost 6 bases, J lost 3 bases, and 12 bases lay in between. This CDR3 reads CSAKTRGYNSPLHF. CDR3 coding DNA: TGCAGTGCGAAGACGAGGGGCTATAATTCACCCCTCCACTTT.

There are many counts of this clonotype. The gene calls are TRBV6-5 and TRBJ2-3, with D possibly being TRBD2 (5 bases). CDR3 length equals 13 residues. Germline-derived CDR1 and CDR2 are MNHEY and SVGAGI. V was trimmed by 3 bases and J by 3 bases, leaving 7 bases between them. CDR3 residues: CASSYSGTDTQYF. The CDR3 nucleotides are TGTGCCAGCAGTTATTCGGGGACAGATACGCAGTATTTT.

This clonotype was observed a handful of times. The gene calls are TRBV6-2 or TRBV6-3 and TRBJ2-2; TRBD2 matches at 7 bases. Per germline, CDR1 MNHEY and CDR2 SVGEGT. Trimming at V came to 7 bases and at J to 4 bases, leaving 9 bases not matched to a gene. The CDR3 contains 15 residues. CDR3 region: CASTPQGGGTGELFF. The CDR3 DNA reads as TGTGCCAGCACCCCCCAAGGCGGGGGCACCGGGGAGCTGTTTTTT.

The chain uses TRBV15 and TRBJ2-1; TRBD1 matches 8 bases. The CDR3 totals 14 residues. CDR1 is LNHNV and CDR2 is YYDKDF in the germline V gene (reference sequence). The ends lost 5 bases at V and 3 bases at J; junction bases unmatched: 3. CDR3: CATSPDRVYNEQFF. The CDR3 DNA is TGTGCCACCAGCCCGGACAGGGTCTACAATGAGCAGTTCTTC.

CDR3 in amino acids: CSVDSGQVENEQFF. The CDR3 DNA follows: TGCAGCGTTGATTCAGGACAGGTGGAGAATGAGCAGTTCTTC. This chain connects TRBV29-1 to TRBJ2-1, with 7 bases that match TRBD1. The germline CDR1 and CDR2 sequences are SQVTM and ANQGSEA. V trimming: 3 bases; J trimming: 7 bases; junction bases outside the gene matches: 9. CDR3 size: 14 residues.

Ten or more counts support this clonotype. The chain combines TRBV12-3 or TRBV12-4 with TRBJ2-2; D is undetermined. The CDR3 totals 11 residues. Trimming removed 6 bases from V and 4 bases from J, with 3 bases in between. The chain's CDR3 is CASRFTGELFF. DNA of the CDR3: TGTGCCAGCAGATTCACCGGGGAGCTGTTTTTT.

This chain links TRBV4-2 with TRBJ2-1, with 11 positions matching TRBD2. CDR1 and CDR2 from the germline V gene are LGHNA and YNFKEQ. The CDR3 contains 17 residues. V gave up 4 bases and J gave up 5 bases; unmatched junction bases: 10. The DNA for the CDR3 is TGTGCCAGCAGCCTATCAGTACTAGCGGGGGCCGACAATGAGCAGTTCTTC. Its protein product is CASSLSVLAGADNEQFF.

The V gene is TRBV5-1, the J gene TRBJ2-3; D is undetermined. V was trimmed by 4 bases and J by 0 bases, leaving 12 bases between them. The CDR3 runs to 15 residues. Germline V lookup: CDR1 SGHRS, CDR2 YFSETQ. The CDR3, as DNA: TGCGCCAGCAGCACCCAACAGATTAGCACAGATACGCAGTATTTT. This sequence encodes CASSTQQISTDTQYF. Full variable domain (remainder filled in from reference TRBV5-1 and TRBJ2-3): KAGVTQTPRYLIKTRGQQVTLSCSPISGHRSVSWYQQTPGQGLQFLFEYFSETQRNKGNFPGRFSGRQFSNSRSEMNVSTLELGDSALYLCASSTQQISTDTQYFGPGTRLTVL.

This clonotype was found once. The rearrangement links TRBV4-2 to TRBJ2-7; possible D gene TRBD2, 5 bases. CDR1 is LGHNA, CDR2 YNFKEQ, per germline. The germline V and J ends were trimmed by 1 base and 12 bases, with 19 bases remaining between them. The CDR3 totals 14 residues. CDR3 DNA sequence: TGTGCCAGCAGCCAAGTCTGGGGAGAAAGGGCGCGGTACTTC. Protein product: CASSQVWGERARYF.

The chain has TRBV6-6 and TRBJ2-1, with 10 bases aligning to TRBD2. The CDR3 contains 13 residues. Germline V gene lookup returns CDR1 MNHNY and CDR2 SVGAGI (reference sequence). Losses at the gene ends were 6 bases for V and 5 bases for J; bases not matched to a gene: 1. In DNA, the CDR3 is TGTGCCAGCAGAGGACTAGCGGACAATGAGCAGTTCTTC. Translation: CASRGLADNEQFF.

The V call is TRBV4-3, the J call TRBJ1-1; D is ambiguous. Trimming removed 1 base from V and 3 bases from J, with 6 bases in between. This CDR3 has 13 amino acids. Germline assignment: CDR1 LGHNA and CDR2 YSLEER. CDR3: CASSQAADTEAFF. DNA for the CDR3: TGCGCCAGCAGCCAAGCGGCAGACACTGAAGCTTTCTTT.

The chain uses TRBV20-1 and TRBJ2-1; D tentatively reads TRBD1 or TRBD2 (6 bases each). In germline, CDR1 is DFQATT, CDR2 SNEGSKA (reference sequence). Trimming stripped 0 bases from V and 5 bases from J, with 17 bases between. CDR3 size: 16 residues. The CDR3 DNA sequence: TGCAGTGCTAGAGATCCTCCCGGGGGCCGAAACAATGAGCAGTTCTTC. Protein: CSARDPPGGRNNEQFF.

In its sample, this clonotype was seen a few times. The chain uses TRBV5-4 and TRBJ2-4, with D perhaps TRBD2 (5 bases). The germline V gene encodes CDR1 SGHNT and CDR2 YYREEE (reference sequence). The CDR3 covers 16 residues. The V end was cut by 4 bases, the J end by 0 bases, with 14 bases between. Written as DNA, the CDR3 is TGTGCCAGCAGCAAGGCCGGGAAAGAAGCCAAAAACATTCAGTACTTC. Translated: CASSKAGKEAKNIQYF.

This sequence joins TRBV15 and TRBJ2-2, with D perhaps matching TRBD2 (6 bases). This CDR3 spans 16 amino acids. Germline assignment: CDR1 LNHNV and CDR2 YYDKDF (reference sequence). Trimming removed 4 bases at V and 7 bases at J, with 19 bases between. The CDR3 coding sequence is TGTGCCACCAGCAAGGGGAAGGAGGGGCCAGACGGGGAGCTGTTTTTT. Residues: CATSKGKEGPDGELFF.

This clonotype has a handful of counts. The chain combines TRBV7-7 with TRBJ2-2; the D gene is possibly TRBD1 (5 bases). V lost 5 bases and J 7 bases, leaving 17 bases between the germline ends. This CDR3 is 15 amino acids long. Germline lookup yields CDR1 SSHAT and CDR2 FNYEAQ (reference sequence). DNA for the CDR3: TGTGCCAGCAGCCTACCCGACAGCCCGGGCGGGGAGCTGTTTTTT. Translated: CASSLPDSPGGELFF.

This clonotype showed up just a few times. The chain employs TRBV20-1 and TRBJ2-2, with D tentatively TRBD2 (6 bases). In germline, CDR1 is DFQATT, CDR2 SNEGSKA (reference sequence). V lost 6 bases and J 8 bases, leaving 19 bases between the germline ends. This CDR3 comprises 14 residues. The CDR3 DNA reads TGCAGTGCGGCACGGGACGCGCGGGGAGGGGAGCTGTTTTTT. Translation gives CSAARDARGGELFF.

This clonotype was detected once. This rearrangement joins TRBV20-1 to TRBJ1-4; D is undetermined. Between the trimmed V and J ends, which lost 0 bases and 8 bases, there was a span of 13 bases. The CDR3 is 14 residues long. Germline V gene sequence: CDR1 DFQATT, CDR2 SNEGSKA (reference sequence). The DNA for the CDR3 is TGCAGTGCTAGAGAGAACATGGCCGACGAAAAACTGTTTTTT. Protein: CSARENMADEKLFF.

This clonotype appeared many times. This chain joins TRBV4-2 and TRBJ1-5, with D perhaps matching TRBD1 (5 bases). Trimming stripped 4 bases from V and 5 bases from J, with 9 bases between. Germline assignment: CDR1 LGHNA and CDR2 YNFKEQ. CDR3 length: 13 amino acids. In nucleotides, the CDR3 is TGTGCCAGCAGCCCAGTGGGGGATCAGCCCCAGCATTTT. Its protein is CASSPVGDQPQHF.

V usage is TRBV28 and J usage is TRBJ2-7; D remains unclear. Between the trimmed V and J ends, which lost 8 bases and 5 bases, there was a span of 10 bases. This CDR3 is built from 11 residues. The germline CDR1 and CDR2 sequences are MDHEN and SYDVKM. CDR3 sequence (DNA): TGTGCCAGCTCGTCCCTCCACGAGCAGTACTTC. Translated: CASSSLHEQYF.

V gene TRBV24-1 combines with J gene TRBJ2-5, with D uncertain. Germline CDR1 KGHDR, CDR2 SFDVKD. The CDR3 totals 13 residues. V was trimmed by 5 bases and J by 5 bases, leaving 11 bases between them. The CDR3 nucleotides are TGTGCCACCAGTGGGTCAGCTCGGGAGACCCAGTACTTC. Translation: CATSGSARETQYF.

V is TRBV20-1 and J is TRBJ2-7; D may be TRBD1 or TRBD2 (5 bases each). Trimming took 4 bases from V and 5 from J, leaving 18 bases between them. Germline CDR1 is DFQATT and CDR2 is SNEGSKA (reference sequence). The CDR3 loop spans 14 amino acids. The CDR3 DNA sequence: TGCAGTGCTAAAAAACCGGGACCCCAGAACGAGCAGTACTTC. Protein: CSAKKPGPQNEQYF.

The table lists this clonotype with a count of one. This may be a read error, as it is one base from a much larger clone. The CDR3 sequence: CAISFSGAYEQYF. CDR3 sequence (DNA): TGTGCCATCAGCTTCTCCGGGGCCTACGAGCAGTACTTC. This rearrangement joins TRBV12-3 or TRBV12-4 to TRBJ2-7; maybe TRBD2 (5 bases). The CDR3 runs to 13 residues. Trimming took 10 bases from V and 2 from J, leaving 15 bases between them.

The sample holds a few counts of this clonotype. The genes are TRBV7-9 and TRBJ1-1; 10 positions match TRBD1. The CDR3 is 13 residues long. In germline, CDR1 is SEHNR, CDR2 FQNEAQ (reference sequence). Trimming removed 11 bases from V and 4 bases from J; junction bases left unmatched: 7. CDR3 region: CAAGGTGVTEAFF. The CDR3, as DNA: TGTGCCGCCGGAGGGACAGGGGTCACTGAAGCTTTCTTT.

This clonotype was counted only a few times. The gene calls are TRBV5-1 and TRBJ2-2; no definite D call. The CDR3 length is 18 residues. V lost 4 bases, J lost 7 bases, and 26 bases lay in between. Germline V lookup: CDR1 SGHRS, CDR2 YFSETQ. The CDR3 is CASSRGAFVPGSSGELFF. The CDR3 nucleotides are TGCGCCAGCAGCCGCGGTGCGTTTGTCCCCGGAAGTAGCGGGGAGCTGTTTTTT.

The chain couples TRBV28 to TRBJ2-7, with TRBD2 matching 7 bases. V lost 6 bases to trimming and J lost 3 bases; unmatched junction nucleotides: 8. This CDR3 is 14 amino acids long. CDR1 is MDHEN, CDR2 SYDVKM, per germline. CDR3 DNA: TGTGCCAGCAGCCTGACTAGCCTCCACTACGAGCAGTACTTC. Its translation is CASSLTSLHYEQYF.